This T cell receptor (beta chain) stems from a study of T cells in Graves' hyperthyroidism and ophthalmopathy. Study observations and caveats: Ophthalmopathy, which appeared later, was predicted by the model a median around 6.9 months before onset. By a 13 V-J model, ophthalmopathy was set apart from stable hyperthyroidism.

Amplified regions were TCR beta CDR3 sequences from RNA transcripts. The TCR CDR3 was amplified in a first-round RT-PCR using the HTBI primer set. In TCRdb, the multiplex PCR reads were re-called with MiXCR into one record per CDR3 protein. This table has hundreds of thousands of distinct CDR3 sequences, 46% appearing once. Hyperthyroidism patients were newly diagnosed, had disease duration under 2 months, and were aged 18 to 65 years. Patients showing uncontrolled infection, other autoimmune disease, pregnancy or lactation were ineligible. This clonotype was counted a few times. No antigen is known for it. Sequencing was performed on peripheral blood or thyroid tissue (not recorded which). The TCR comes from a woman under 30 with Graves' hyperthyroidism.

The CDR3 nucleotides read TGCAGTGCTAGAGACCCCGGGACTAACCACGAGCAGTACTTC. This translates into CSARDPGTNHEQYF. This sequence joins TRBV20-1 and TRBJ2-7; TRBD2 matches at 7 bases. Looked up from germline, CDR1 is DFQATT and CDR2 is SNEGSKA (reference sequence). CDR3 length: 14 amino acids. V lost 0 bases and J lost 5; bases outside the gene matches: 7.